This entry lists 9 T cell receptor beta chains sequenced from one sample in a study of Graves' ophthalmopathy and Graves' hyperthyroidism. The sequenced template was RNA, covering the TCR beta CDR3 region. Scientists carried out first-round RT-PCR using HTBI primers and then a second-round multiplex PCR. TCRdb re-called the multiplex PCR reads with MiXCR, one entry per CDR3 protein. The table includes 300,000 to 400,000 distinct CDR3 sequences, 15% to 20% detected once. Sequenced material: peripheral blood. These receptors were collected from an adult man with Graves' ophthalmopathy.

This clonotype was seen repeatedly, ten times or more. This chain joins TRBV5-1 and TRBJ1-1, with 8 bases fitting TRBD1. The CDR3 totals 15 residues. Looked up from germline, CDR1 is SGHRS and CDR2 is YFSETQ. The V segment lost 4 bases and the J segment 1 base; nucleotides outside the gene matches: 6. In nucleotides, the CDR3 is TGCGCCAGCAGCACACAGGGGGTCGGGAACACTGAAGCTTTCTTT. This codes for CASSTQGVGNTEAFF.

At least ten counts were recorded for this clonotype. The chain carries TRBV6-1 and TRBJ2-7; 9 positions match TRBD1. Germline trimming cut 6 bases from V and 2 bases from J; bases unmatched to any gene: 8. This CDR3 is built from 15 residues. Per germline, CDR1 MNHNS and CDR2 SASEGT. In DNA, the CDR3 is TGTGCCAGCAGAGACGGACAGGGGACCGCCTACGAGCAGTACTTC. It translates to CASRDGQGTAYEQYF.

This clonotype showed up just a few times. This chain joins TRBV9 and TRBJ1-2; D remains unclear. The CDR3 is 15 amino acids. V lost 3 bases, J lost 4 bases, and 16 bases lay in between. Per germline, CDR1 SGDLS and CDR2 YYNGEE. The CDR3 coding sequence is TGTGCCAGCAGCGGGGGAGAGAAAAGACTCTATGGCTACACCTTC. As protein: CASSGGEKRLYGYTF.

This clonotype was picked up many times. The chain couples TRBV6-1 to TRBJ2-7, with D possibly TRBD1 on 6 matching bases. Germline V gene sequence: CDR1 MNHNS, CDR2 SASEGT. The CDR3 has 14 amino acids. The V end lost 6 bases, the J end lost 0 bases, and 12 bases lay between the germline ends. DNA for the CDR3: TGTGCCAGCAGACCACAGGGATTCTCCTACGAGCAGTACTTC. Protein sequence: CASRPQGFSYEQYF.

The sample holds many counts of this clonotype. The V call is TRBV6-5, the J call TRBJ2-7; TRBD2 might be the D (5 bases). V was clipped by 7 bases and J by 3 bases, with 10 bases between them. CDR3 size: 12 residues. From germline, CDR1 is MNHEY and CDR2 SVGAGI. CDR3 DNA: TGTGCCAGCACGTTCGCGGGCTACGAGCAGTACTTC. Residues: CASTFAGYEQYF.

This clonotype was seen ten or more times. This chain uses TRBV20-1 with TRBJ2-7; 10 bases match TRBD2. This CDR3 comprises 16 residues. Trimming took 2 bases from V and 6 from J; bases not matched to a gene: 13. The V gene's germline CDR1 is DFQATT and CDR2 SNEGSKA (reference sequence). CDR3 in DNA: TGCAGTGCTAGACTAGCGGGGGTTCCACGCAGGGGCGAGCAGTACTTC. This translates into CSARLAGVPRRGEQYF.

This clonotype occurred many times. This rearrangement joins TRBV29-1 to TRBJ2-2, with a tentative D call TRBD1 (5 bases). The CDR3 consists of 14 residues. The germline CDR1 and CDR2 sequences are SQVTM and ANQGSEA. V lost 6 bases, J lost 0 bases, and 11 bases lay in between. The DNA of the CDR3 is TGCAGCGTAGACAGAAACGCGAACACCGGGGAGCTGTTTTTT. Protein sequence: CSVDRNANTGELFF.

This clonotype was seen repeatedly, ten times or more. In nucleotides, the CDR3 is TGTGCCAGCAGCCACAGCAGTCAGGGGCCCTACGAGCAGTACTTC. Translation: CASSHSSQGPYEQYF. The chain recombines TRBV7-9 with TRBJ2-7, with D perhaps TRBD1 (6 bases). There are 15 residues in the CDR3. Trimming took 5 bases from V and 2 from J, leaving 16 bases between them. CDR1 SEHNR and CDR2 FQNEAQ come from the germline V gene (reference sequence).

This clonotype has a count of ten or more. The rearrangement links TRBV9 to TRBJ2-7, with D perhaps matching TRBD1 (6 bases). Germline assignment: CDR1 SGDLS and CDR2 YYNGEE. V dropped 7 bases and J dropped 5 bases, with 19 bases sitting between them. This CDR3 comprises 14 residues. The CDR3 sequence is CASLIGRDRNEQYF. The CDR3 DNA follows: TGTGCCAGCCTGATAGGGAGAGACAGGAACGAGCAGTACTTC.